A single sample is the source of the 10 T cell receptor beta chains below, sequenced in a study of T cell repertoires in cytomegalovirus infection. TCRdb used MiXCR to reprocess the reads, holding one entry per CDR3 protein. This repertoire shows around 900,000 distinct CDR3 sequences, roughly 30% found once; its top ten account for roughly 13%. Antigens of these TCRs are unknown. Source: cultured CD8+ T cells from PBMCs, taken from culture after CMV antigen stimulation. These receptors all come from a human donor in good health (CMV status not recorded). Some clones in this sample may be carry-over from other donors' samples.

This chain uses TRBV20-1 with TRBJ1-1, with D possibly TRBD1 on 6 matching bases. This CDR3 spans 13 amino acids. The V gene's germline CDR1 is DFQATT and CDR2 SNEGSKA (reference sequence). Trimming took 8 bases from V and 5 from J, leaving 18 bases between them. CDR3 nucleotides: TGCAGTACCCTCGCGGGGGGGCATACTGAAGCTTTCTTT. It specifies CSTLAGGHTEAFF.

This clonotype was seen a few times. The chain carries TRBV7-9 and TRBJ2-5; TRBD1 matches 7 bases. The CDR3 spans 17 residues. Germline trimming cut 7 bases from V and 4 bases from J; bases unmatched to any gene: 18. Germline V gene data show CDR1 as SEHNR and CDR2 as FQNEAQ (reference sequence). CDR3 loop: CASTLRQGAPLIETQYF. The CDR3 DNA sequence: TGTGCCAGCACCCTAAGACAGGGAGCCCCTCTAATAGAGACCCAGTACTTC.

Only a few counts were recorded for this clonotype. The chain employs TRBV2 and TRBJ1-2; possibly TRBD1 for D (5 bases). V was pared by 8 bases and J by 3 bases, with 16 bases between. Germline V lookup: CDR1 SNHLY, CDR2 FYNNEI. There are 14 residues in the CDR3. CDR3 nucleotide sequence: TGTGCCAGCGGGACGGCAGGGAAGGACTATGGCTACACCTTC. Its protein is CASGTAGKDYGYTF. Looking up the rest from reference TRBV2 and TRBJ1-2 gives the full variable domain: EPEVTQTPSHQVTQMGQEVILRCVPISNHLYFYWYRQILGQKVEFLVSFYNNEISEKSEIFDDQFSVERPDGSNFTLKIRSTKLEDSAMYFCASGTAGKDYGYTFGSGTRLTVV.

The rearrangement joins TRBV15 to TRBJ1-5; 8 bases match TRBD1. The trim removed 1 base at V and 3 bases at J, leaving 5 bases unmatched. Germline assignment: CDR1 LNHNV and CDR2 YYDKDF (reference sequence). CDR3 length equals 16 residues. The CDR3 DNA follows: TGTGCCACCAGCAGAGGAAGGACAGGGAACAATCAGCCCCAGCATTTT. Its protein product is CATSRGRTGNNQPQHF.

This clonotype was counted a few times. The chain is built from TRBV6-2 or TRBV6-3 and TRBJ2-1; 8 bases fit TRBD2. In germline, CDR1 is MNHEY, CDR2 SVGEGT. The CDR3 sequence is 14 residues long. V lost 4 bases to trimming and J lost 7 bases; unmatched junction nucleotides: 6. The CDR3 DNA reads as TGTGCCAGCAGTTTTACCGGGACTAGAAATGAGCAGTTCTTC. It yields the protein CASSFTGTRNEQFF.

This clonotype showed up many times. V gene TRBV7-2 combines with J gene TRBJ1-1; TRBD1 is a possible D gene (6 bases). This CDR3 has 18 amino acids. The germline gives CDR1 SGHTA, CDR2 FQGNSA. Trimming took 3 bases from V and 0 from J, leaving 20 bases between them. CDR3 loop: CASSLGATGLWMNTEAFF. In nucleotides, the CDR3 is TGTGCCAGCAGCTTGGGGGCGACAGGCCTGTGGATGAACACTGAAGCTTTCTTT.

The table lists this clonotype with a few counts. The chain recombines TRBV12-3 or TRBV12-4 with TRBJ2-5; 10 positions agree with TRBD2. V trimming: 8 bases; J trimming: 4 bases; junction bases outside the gene matches: 10. The CDR3 spans 15 residues. CDR3 sequence reads: CASGARLAGAETQYF. The DNA for the CDR3 is TGTGCCAGCGGAGCTCGGCTAGCGGGGGCAGAGACCCAGTACTTC.

About this clonotype itself: One end of the junction is discordant with germline, which a read error may explain. The chain couples TRBV5-6 to TRBJ2-1; 8 nucleotides align to TRBD2. The CDR3 loop spans 13 amino acids. From germline, CDR1 is SGHDT and CDR2 YYEEEE. The CDR3 DNA sequence: TGTGCCAACAGCCCGACTAGCGACAATGAGCAGTTCTTC. This translates into CANSPTSDNEQFF. Full variable domain (rest looked up from reference TRBV5-6 and TRBJ2-1): DAGVTQSPTHLIKTRGQQVTLRCSPKSGHDTVSWYQQALGQGPQFIFQYYEEEERQRGNFPDRFSGHQFPNYSSELNVNALLLGDSALYLCANSPTSDNEQFFGPGTRLTVL.

The gene calls are TRBV15 and TRBJ2-1, with 7 bases fitting TRBD1. Germline loops: CDR1 LNHNV, CDR2 YYDKDF (reference sequence). The CDR3 contains 15 residues. Trimming removed 4 bases from V and 0 bases from J; junction bases left unmatched: 3. CDR3 nucleotides: TGTGCCACCAGCACTGACAGGGCCTCCTACAATGAGCAGTTCTTC. Translation gives CATSTDRASYNEQFF.

This sequence joins TRBV27 and TRBJ2-5, with D possibly matching TRBD1 (6 bases). The CDR3 sequence is 15 residues long. CDR1 and CDR2 from the germline V gene are MNHEY and SMNVEV (reference sequence). V was cut by 2 bases and J by 2 bases, with 12 bases left in between. The CDR3 loop is CASSLGGHLQETQYF. CDR3 sequence (DNA): TGTGCCAGCAGTTTAGGGGGACACTTACAAGAGACCCAGTACTTC.